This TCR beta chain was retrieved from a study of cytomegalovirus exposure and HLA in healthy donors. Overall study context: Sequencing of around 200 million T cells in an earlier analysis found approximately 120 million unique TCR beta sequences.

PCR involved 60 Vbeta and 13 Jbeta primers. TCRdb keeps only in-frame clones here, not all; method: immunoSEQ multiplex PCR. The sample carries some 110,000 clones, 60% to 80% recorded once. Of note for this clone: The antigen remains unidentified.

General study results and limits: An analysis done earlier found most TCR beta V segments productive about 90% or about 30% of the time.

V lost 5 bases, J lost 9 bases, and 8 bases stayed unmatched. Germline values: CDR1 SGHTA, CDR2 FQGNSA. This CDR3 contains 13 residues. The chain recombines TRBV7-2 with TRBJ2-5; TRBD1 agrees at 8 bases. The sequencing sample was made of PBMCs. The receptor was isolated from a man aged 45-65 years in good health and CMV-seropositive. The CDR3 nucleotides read TGTGCCAGCAGCGCGGACAGGGCGGCGCCCCAGTACTTC. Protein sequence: CASSADRAAPQYF.